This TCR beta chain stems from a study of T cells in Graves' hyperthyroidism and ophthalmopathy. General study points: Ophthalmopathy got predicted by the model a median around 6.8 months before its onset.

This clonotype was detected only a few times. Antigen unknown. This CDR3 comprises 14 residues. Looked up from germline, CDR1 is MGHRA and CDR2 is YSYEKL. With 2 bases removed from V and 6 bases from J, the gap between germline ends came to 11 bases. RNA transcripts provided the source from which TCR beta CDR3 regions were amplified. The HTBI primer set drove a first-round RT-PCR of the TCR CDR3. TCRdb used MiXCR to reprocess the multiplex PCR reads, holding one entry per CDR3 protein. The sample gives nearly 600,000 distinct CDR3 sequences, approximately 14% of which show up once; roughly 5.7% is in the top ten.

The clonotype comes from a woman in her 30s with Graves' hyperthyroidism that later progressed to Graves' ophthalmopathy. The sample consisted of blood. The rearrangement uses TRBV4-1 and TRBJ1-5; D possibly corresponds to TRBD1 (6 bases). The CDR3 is CASSQQQGPQPQHF. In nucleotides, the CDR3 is TGCGCCAGCAGCCAACAACAGGGTCCTCAGCCCCAGCATTTT.